This T cell receptor (beta chain) appears in the sequencing data of a study of blood T cell repertoires in COVID-19. Study-level information: Italy, Spain and the United States were the sources of the convalescent and acute COVID-19 samples. In each case, the material was cDNA or gDNA derived from T cells, B-cell-depleted T cells, or PBMCs.

Germline values: CDR1 MNHEY, CDR2 SVGEGT. CDR3 size: 16 residues. J gave up 4 bases and V 5 bases, and 9 bases lay outside the gene matches. TCRdb's table, derived via immunoSEQ multiplex PCR, lists solely in-frame clones and lacks some. The sample includes 100,000 to 130,000 clones, approximately 81% seen only once; the top ten take over 4%. The clonotype was recovered from a human donor in a cohort sampled during active COVID-19. The chain carries TRBV6-2 or TRBV6-3 and TRBJ1-5; 9 bases match TRBD1. Material for sequencing was peripheral blood. The CDR3 DNA follows: TGTGCCAGCAGTCCATATCCGACAGGGGGGAATCAGCCCCAGCATTTT. This sequence encodes CASSPYPTGGNQPQHF.